Listed below are T cell receptor beta chains from one sample, sequenced in a study of naive and memory T cell subsets. TCRdb re-called the UMI-ligation and nested PCR reads with MiXCR, one entry per CDR3 protein. The sample shows 70,000 to 95,000 distinct CDR3 sequences, 5.5% to 8.5% of them seen only once. The sequenced sample consisted of central memory CD4+ T cells from blood. The receptors shown here come from a human donor in good health. Each CDR3 is given with its conserved first and last residue. The D gene is left open where the match is weak. A row's size may be missing; if present it is once, few, many or a size class.

D | J | V | size | CDR3 | DNA
- | TRBJ2-3 | TRBV7-2 | many | CASSEVGGRDTQYF | TGTGCCAGCAGCGAAGTTGGGGGGAGGGATACGCAGTATTTT
- | TRBJ2-3 | TRBV5-6 | - | CASSFPRKGDTQYF | TGTGCCAGCAGCTTCCCCCGGAAGGGGGATACGCAGTATTTT
- | TRBJ2-5 | TRBV29-1 | many | CSVGEQETQYF | TGCAGCGTGGGGGAACAAGAGACCCAGTACTTC
- | TRBJ1-4 | TRBV19 | many | CASQTAPNEKLFF | TGTGCCAGCCAGACGGCGCCTAATGAAAAACTGTTTTTT
TRBD2 | TRBJ2-3 | TRBV11-2 | many | CASSTSATSTDTQYF | TGTGCCAGCAGCACTAGCGCTACTAGCACAGATACGCAGTATTTT
- | TRBJ2-7 | TRBV4-3 | - | CASSPTVTYEQYF | TGCGCCAGCAGCCCGACGGTAACCTACGAGCAGTACTTC
- | TRBJ2-7 | TRBV11-2 | many | CASKDRDFTTYEQYF | TGTGCCAGCAAGGATAGGGACTTTACAACCTACGAGCAGTACTTC
- | TRBJ1-1 | TRBV18 | - | CASSPDTQNTEAFF | TGTGCCAGCTCTCCTGACACCCAGAACACTGAAGCTTTCTTT
- | TRBJ2-1 | TRBV9 | few | CASSVVRWDGEQFF | TGTGCCAGCAGCGTAGTTCGCTGGGACGGTGAGCAGTTCTTC
- | TRBJ1-6 | TRBV15 | few | CATSRVEISPLHF | TGTGCCACCAGCAGAGTGGAGATTTCACCCCTCCACTTT
- | TRBJ1-1 | TRBV5-5 | many | CASSWDRWAEAFF | TGTGCCAGCAGCTGGGATCGGTGGGCTGAAGCTTTCTTT
TRBD1 | TRBJ1-2 | TRBV5-5 | many | CASSFRTGEGYTF | TGTGCCAGCAGCTTTAGGACAGGGGAAGGCTACACCTTC
- | TRBJ2-3 | TRBV5-1 | - | CASRGGTSTDTQYF | TGCGCCAGCAGGGGCGGAACTAGCACAGATACGCAGTATTTT
- | TRBJ2-5 | TRBV28 | - | CASIEKGGTLQETQYF | TGTGCCAGCATCGAAAAGGGGGGGACCCTCCAAGAGACCCAGTACTTC
- | TRBJ2-7 | TRBV29-1 | many | CSVGDREQYF | TGCAGCGTTGGTGACAGGGAGCAGTACTTC
TRBD2 | TRBJ2-3 | TRBV6-2/TRBV6-3 | many | CASSAASGRPPTDTQYF | TGTGCCAGCAGTGCGGCTAGCGGGAGGCCCCCCACAGATACGCAGTATTTT